This TCR beta chain came from a study of OX40 agonist ivuxolimab in advanced cancers. Study context: Hepatocellular carcinoma, melanoma, renal cell or head and neck cancer was diagnosed in the dose-escalation patients.

Regarding this clone: Its antigen is still unknown.

Study-wide points: The study found among the lowest clonal expansion in partial responders at 0.1-3.0 mg/kg.

Libraries were prepared by immunoSEQ multiplex PCR; TCRdb keeps only in-frame clonotypes and omits some of them. This sample yields about 67,000 clones, of which roughly nine tenths are seen a single time; 2.2% belongs to the top ten. The sequence came from an adult with an advanced solid tumor such as melanoma, head and neck, liver or kidney cancer. The source material was CD4+ or CD8+ T cells sorted from blood, sampled in a trial of the OX40 agonist ivuxolimab.

The CDR3 region is CATQAPGQVTWGANVLTF. CDR3 nucleotides: TGTGCCACCCAGGCCCCGGGACAGGTGACTTGGGGGGCCAACGTCCTGACTTTC. The rearrangement joins TRBV28 to TRBJ2-6; 8 nucleotides align to TRBD1. CDR3 length: 18 residues. The ends lost 10 bases at V and 4 bases at J; junction bases unmatched: 18. Per the germline V gene, CDR1 is MDHEN and CDR2 is SYDVKM. The variable domain in full, completed from reference TRBV28 and TRBJ2-6, reads DVKVTQSSRYLVKRTGEKVFLECVQDMDHENMFWYRQDPGLGLRLIYFSYDVKMKEKGDIPEGYSVSREKKERFSLILESASTNQTSMYLCATQAPGQVTWGANVLTFGAGSRLTVL.